A selection of T cell receptor beta chains follows, all from one sample in a study of T cells after yellow fever vaccination. TCRdb passed the 5' RACE reads through MiXCR, listing each CDR3 protein once. The table lists a few hundred thousand distinct CDR3 sequences, approximately 7% of them singletons. The sample was PBMCs, taken roughly 45 days after the first yellow fever vaccination. These TCRs come from a man between 18 and 35 years old who received the YFV17D yellow fever vaccine. The CDR3 runs from the conserved cysteine through the conserved F or W. Fields, in order: D gene, J gene, clone size, V gene, CDR3 DNA, CDR3 protein. The D gene is left open where the match is weak. Some rows have no size entry. The others give once, few or many, or a class for an expanded clone.

d_gene: NA
j_gene: TRBJ2-5
abundance: few
v_gene: TRBV10-3
CDR3nt: TGTGCCATCAGCGGACAGGGAGGGTCGGAGACCCAGTACTTC
CDR3aa: CAISGQGGSETQYF

d_gene: NA
j_gene: TRBJ2-5
abundance: many
v_gene: TRBV5-1
CDR3nt: TGCGCCAGCAGCACCGGTCGTATTGGGGTGGAGACCCAGTACTTC
CDR3aa: CASSTGRIGVETQYF

d_gene: TRBD1
j_gene: TRBJ1-1
abundance: NA
v_gene: TRBV6-2/TRBV6-3
CDR3nt: TGTGCCAGCAGTTACTCGGACAGGGGTAGGTCGGTGGACACTGAAGCTTTCTTT
CDR3aa: CASSYSDRGRSVDTEAFF

d_gene: TRBD1
j_gene: TRBJ2-2
abundance: many
v_gene: TRBV28
CDR3nt: TGTGCCAGCAGAGCCGGACAGGCCGGGGAGCTGTTTTTT
CDR3aa: CASRAGQAGELFF

d_gene: NA
j_gene: TRBJ2-4
abundance: many
v_gene: TRBV27
CDR3nt: TGTGCCAGCAGCCCCGGGACGGGCTTAGCCAAAAACATTCAGTACTTC
CDR3aa: CASSPGTGLAKNIQYF

d_gene: NA
j_gene: TRBJ1-6
abundance: many
v_gene: TRBV7-6
CDR3nt: TGTGCCAGCAGCCAGGACCCGGGGAATTCACCCCTCCACTTT
CDR3aa: CASSQDPGNSPLHF

d_gene: NA
j_gene: TRBJ1-2
abundance: NA
v_gene: TRBV6-2/TRBV6-3
CDR3nt: TGTGCCAGCAGTGGTTCCGCTAACTATGGCTACACCTTC
CDR3aa: CASSGSANYGYTF

d_gene: TRBD2
j_gene: TRBJ2-3
abundance: few
v_gene: TRBV20-1
CDR3nt: TGCTGTGCTAGAGATAGACTAGCGGGGGGCCCAGATACGCAGTATTTT
CDR3aa: CCARDRLAGGPDTQYF

d_gene: NA
j_gene: TRBJ2-7
abundance: few
v_gene: TRBV12-3/TRBV12-4
CDR3nt: TGTGCCAGCAGAAGGGACGGATACTACGAGCAGTACTTC
CDR3aa: CASRRDGYYEQYF

d_gene: NA
j_gene: TRBJ1-1
abundance: NA
v_gene: TRBV7-2
CDR3nt: TGTGCCAGCACCAATACATGGAAGGCTGAAGCTTTCTTT
CDR3aa: CASTNTWKAEAFF

d_gene: NA
j_gene: TRBJ2-3
abundance: NA
v_gene: TRBV7-3
CDR3nt: TGTGCCAGCTCCGGGGCTCCAAACGGGGATACGCAGTATTTT
CDR3aa: CASSGAPNGDTQYF

d_gene: NA
j_gene: TRBJ2-2
abundance: NA
v_gene: TRBV12-5
CDR3nt: TGTGCTAGAGGAGAGAGGGGTGGTCTTCGGACTCCCGTGGGGGAGCTGTTTTTT
CDR3aa: CARGERGGLRTPVGELFF

d_gene: TRBD1
j_gene: TRBJ2-5
abundance: few
v_gene: TRBV4-3
CDR3nt: TGCGCCAGCAGCCTACACAGGGGGATCATTGAGACCCAGTACTTC
CDR3aa: CASSLHRGIIETQYF

d_gene: TRBD2
j_gene: TRBJ2-2
abundance: NA
v_gene: TRBV12-3/TRBV12-4
CDR3nt: TGTGCCAGCAGTTTGCCTAGCGGGGTTAGCACCGGGGAGCTGTTTTTT
CDR3aa: CASSLPSGVSTGELFF

d_gene: TRBD1
j_gene: TRBJ2-3
abundance: few
v_gene: TRBV29-1
CDR3nt: TGCAGCGCCATTACAGGGGGCGGAAGGGATACGCAGTATTTT
CDR3aa: CSAITGGGRDTQYF

d_gene: NA
j_gene: TRBJ1-5
abundance: few
v_gene: TRBV28
CDR3nt: TGTGCCAGCAGCTTACCGATGGGGGGCTGGGGGAGCAATCAGCCCCAGCATTTT
CDR3aa: CASSLPMGGWGSNQPQHF

d_gene: NA
j_gene: TRBJ1-2
abundance: few
v_gene: TRBV15
CDR3nt: TGTGCCACCAGCAGAGAAGCAGGGGACTATGGCTACACCTTC
CDR3aa: CATSREAGDYGYTF

d_gene: TRBD1
j_gene: TRBJ2-2
abundance: few
v_gene: TRBV5-1
CDR3nt: TGCGCCAGCAGCTTAACAGGGGGCGCGAACACCGGGGAGCTGTTTTTT
CDR3aa: CASSLTGGANTGELFF

d_gene: TRBD2
j_gene: TRBJ2-3
abundance: NA
v_gene: TRBV5-1
CDR3nt: TGCGCCAGCAGCTTGGCGGGGGGGCCCTCTCTTACGCAGTATTTT
CDR3aa: CASSLAGGPSLTQYF

d_gene: NA
j_gene: TRBJ2-1
abundance: NA
v_gene: TRBV4-1
CDR3nt: TGCGCCAGCAGCCAAGATCATCCCACTATCCACAATGAGCAGTTCTTC
CDR3aa: CASSQDHPTIHNEQFF

d_gene: NA
j_gene: TRBJ2-2
abundance: few
v_gene: TRBV6-5
CDR3nt: TGTGCCAGCAGTTACTACGCCGGGGAGCTGTTTTTT
CDR3aa: CASSYYAGELFF

d_gene: TRBD1
j_gene: TRBJ1-2
abundance: NA
v_gene: TRBV27
CDR3nt: TGTGCCAGCAGTCCCATACCCCCAGGACAGGCGCCCTATGGCTACACCTTC
CDR3aa: CASSPIPPGQAPYGYTF

d_gene: NA
j_gene: TRBJ1-6
abundance: NA
v_gene: TRBV20-1
CDR3nt: TGCAGTGCTTACGGTACAGGGCGTACTTCACCCCTCCACTTT
CDR3aa: CSAYGTGRTSPLHF

d_gene: TRBD1
j_gene: TRBJ1-1
abundance: NA
v_gene: TRBV3-1
CDR3nt: TGTGCCAGCAGCCAAGATAGTTTTGGACAGGGTGAAGCTTTCTTT
CDR3aa: CASSQDSFGQGEAFF

d_gene: NA
j_gene: TRBJ1-6
abundance: NA
v_gene: TRBV4-3
CDR3nt: TGCGCCAGCAGTCCGAACCCCAATTCACCCCTCCACTTT
CDR3aa: CASSPNPNSPLHF

d_gene: TRBD1
j_gene: TRBJ2-4
abundance: NA
v_gene: TRBV11-2
CDR3nt: TGTGCCAGCAGCTTAGGGAAAAGGGGACAGGGCAAAAACACTCAGTACTTC
CDR3aa: CASSLGKRGQGKNTQYF

d_gene: NA
j_gene: TRBJ2-3
abundance: many
v_gene: TRBV4-3
CDR3nt: TGCGCCAGCAGCCAAGATTGGGGGGATACGCAGTATTTT
CDR3aa: CASSQDWGDTQYF

d_gene: TRBD2
j_gene: TRBJ2-5
abundance: few
v_gene: TRBV7-9
CDR3nt: TGTGCCAGCAGCGTTAGCGGGGACGCTTTCCAAGAGACCCAGTACTTC
CDR3aa: CASSVSGDAFQETQYF

d_gene: NA
j_gene: TRBJ1-1
abundance: few
v_gene: TRBV7-9
CDR3nt: TGTGCCAGCAGCTTAGCGCACACTGAAGCTTTCTTT
CDR3aa: CASSLAHTEAFF

d_gene: NA
j_gene: TRBJ2-3
abundance: many
v_gene: TRBV5-1
CDR3nt: TGCGCCAGCAGCTTGGAGGCAGTCCGTACGCAGTATTTT
CDR3aa: CASSLEAVRTQYF

d_gene: TRBD1
j_gene: TRBJ2-1
abundance: many
v_gene: TRBV5-1
CDR3nt: TGCGCCAGCAGCCCTAGGGGGACAGGGGGCCACTCCAATGAGCAGTTCTTC
CDR3aa: CASSPRGTGGHSNEQFF

d_gene: TRBD1
j_gene: TRBJ2-5
abundance: few
v_gene: TRBV7-9
CDR3nt: TGTGCTCGCAGGGCAGGGACAGGGTCTCAGGAGACCCAGTACTTC
CDR3aa: CARRAGTGSQETQYF

d_gene: NA
j_gene: TRBJ2-3
abundance: NA
v_gene: TRBV20-1
CDR3nt: TGCAGTGCCCTAGGGGGTTTGGGTGATACGCAGTATTTT
CDR3aa: CSALGGLGDTQYF

d_gene: NA
j_gene: TRBJ1-5
abundance: few
v_gene: TRBV28
CDR3nt: TGTGCCAGCAGTTCCCTTACCCCTCAGCCCCAGCATTTT
CDR3aa: CASSSLTPQPQHF

d_gene: TRBD1
j_gene: TRBJ1-4
abundance: many
v_gene: TRBV7-2
CDR3nt: TGTGCCAGCAGCTTAGGACAGGGTGAAAAACTGTTTTTT
CDR3aa: CASSLGQGEKLFF

d_gene: TRBD1
j_gene: TRBJ2-5
abundance: many
v_gene: TRBV28
CDR3nt: TGTGCCAGCAGTGCGCTACAGGGGGCCCAAGAGACCCAGTACTTC
CDR3aa: CASSALQGAQETQYF

d_gene: TRBD1
j_gene: TRBJ1-1
abundance: many
v_gene: TRBV3-1
CDR3nt: TGTGCCAGCAGCGGGCAGGGGGTGAACACTGAAGCTTTCTTT
CDR3aa: CASSGQGVNTEAFF

d_gene: NA
j_gene: TRBJ2-7
abundance: few
v_gene: TRBV20-1
CDR3nt: TGCAGTGCTAGAGATATTCACAGGGGGGGCTACGAGCAGTACTTC
CDR3aa: CSARDIHRGGYEQYF

d_gene: NA
j_gene: TRBJ1-6
abundance: few
v_gene: TRBV9
CDR3nt: TGTGCCAGCAGCGTAGGGGGTAATAGCCAGGGGAATTCACCCCTCCACTTT
CDR3aa: CASSVGGNSQGNSPLHF

d_gene: NA
j_gene: TRBJ2-1
abundance: few
v_gene: TRBV5-1
CDR3nt: TGCGCCAGCAGCTTGTCCGGCTTGCCCTACAATGAGCAGTTCTTC
CDR3aa: CASSLSGLPYNEQFF

d_gene: NA
j_gene: TRBJ2-3
abundance: NA
v_gene: TRBV30
CDR3nt: TGTGCCTTCCAGCCGGGTTCGGGCACAGATACGCAGTATTTT
CDR3aa: CAFQPGSGTDTQYF

d_gene: NA
j_gene: TRBJ1-3
abundance: NA
v_gene: TRBV9
CDR3nt: TGTGCCAGCAGCGCAAGACCTTCCATCCAACACGGCTCTGGAAACACCATATATTTT
CDR3aa: CASSARPSIQHGSGNTIYF

d_gene: NA
j_gene: TRBJ2-1
abundance: many
v_gene: TRBV7-6
CDR3nt: TGTGCCAGCAGCAGATACAATGAGCAGTTCTTC
CDR3aa: CASSRYNEQFF

d_gene: TRBD1
j_gene: TRBJ2-7
abundance: NA
v_gene: TRBV15
CDR3nt: TGTGCCACCAGCAGACAGGGGGCGCGGTACGAGCAGTACTTC
CDR3aa: CATSRQGARYEQYF

d_gene: NA
j_gene: TRBJ2-5
abundance: many
v_gene: TRBV7-8
CDR3nt: TGTGCCAGCAGCCGGGGACGGGTACAAGAGACCCAGTACTTC
CDR3aa: CASSRGRVQETQYF

d_gene: TRBD2
j_gene: TRBJ2-2
abundance: few
v_gene: TRBV7-7
CDR3nt: TGTGCCAGCAGCATACTAGCGGGGGGTCCCGGGGAGCTGTTTTTT
CDR3aa: CASSILAGGPGELFF

d_gene: TRBD1
j_gene: TRBJ2-6
abundance: NA
v_gene: TRBV7-8
CDR3nt: TGTGCCAGCACCCTCCGGGACAGGGTCTCTGGGGCCAACGTCCTGACTTTC
CDR3aa: CASTLRDRVSGANVLTF

d_gene: NA
j_gene: TRBJ2-1
abundance: few
v_gene: TRBV12-3/TRBV12-4
CDR3nt: TGTGCCAGCATCCCCGCGGTAAGCTCCTACAATGAGCAGTTCTTC
CDR3aa: CASIPAVSSYNEQFF

d_gene: TRBD2
j_gene: TRBJ2-5
abundance: NA
v_gene: TRBV5-4
CDR3nt: TGTGCCAGCAGTCCGGGGAAGCTAGCGGGGGACCAAGAGACCCAGTACTTC
CDR3aa: CASSPGKLAGDQETQYF

d_gene: NA
j_gene: TRBJ1-4
abundance: few
v_gene: TRBV4-1
CDR3nt: TGCGCCAGCAGCTGGACAATATCAACTAATGAAAAACTGTTTTTT
CDR3aa: CASSWTISTNEKLFF

d_gene: TRBD2
j_gene: TRBJ2-2
abundance: many
v_gene: TRBV3-1
CDR3nt: TGTGCCAGCAGTCAGTCTCCGGGACTAGCGGGGGGACGTACCCGGGAGCTGTTTTTT
CDR3aa: CASSQSPGLAGGRTRELFF

d_gene: TRBD1
j_gene: TRBJ2-7
abundance: few
v_gene: TRBV10-3
CDR3nt: TGTGCCATCAGTGGACGTGAAAAGGGACAGGGGGCGATGATCTACGAGCAGTACTTC
CDR3aa: CAISGREKGQGAMIYEQYF

d_gene: TRBD2
j_gene: TRBJ2-1
abundance: few
v_gene: TRBV20-1
CDR3nt: TGCAGTGCGAGCAGCGGGGGGGCCTACAATGAGCAGTTCTTC
CDR3aa: CSASSGGAYNEQFF

d_gene: TRBD1
j_gene: TRBJ2-7
abundance: few
v_gene: TRBV7-6
CDR3nt: TGTGCCAGCAGCTTAGCGGGGGTTTTAGACAGGGGACCCTCCGAGCAGTACTTC
CDR3aa: CASSLAGVLDRGPSEQYF

d_gene: NA
j_gene: TRBJ1-4
abundance: few
v_gene: TRBV5-1
CDR3nt: TGCGCCAGCAGCCGTGTCGCAGGATCGCCAAACGGTGAAAAACTGTTTTTT
CDR3aa: CASSRVAGSPNGEKLFF